The clone carrying this T cell receptor beta chain was counted only a few times. This sample is part of a study of blood T cell repertoires in COVID-19. About the research overall: From the United States, Italy and Spain came samples of acute and convalescent COVID-19.

The CDR3 is 13 amino acids. Trimming pared 0 bases from V and 8 bases from J, leaving 9 bases between. Germline-derived CDR1 and CDR2 are SGDLS and YYNGEE. Per the original data handling: Using reference gene primer amplification, nucleated cell counts were estimated. Libraries were prepared by immunoSEQ multiplex PCR; TCRdb keeps only in-frame clonotypes and omits some of them. The D gene and trimming were derived from the DNA, and the V and J assignments and clone size from that table. The sample shows about 360,000 clones, roughly 90% of them seen only once. V gene TRBV9 combines with J gene TRBJ2-1; weak D call: TRBD2 (5 bases). Sequenced material: peripheral blood. This TCR was sampled from a woman aged 55-75 years with COVID-19, enrolled during active disease. For the CDR3, the DNA is TGTGCCAGCAGCGTAGGTCTGGGAGATGAGCAGTTCTTC. This translates into CASSVGLGDEQFF.